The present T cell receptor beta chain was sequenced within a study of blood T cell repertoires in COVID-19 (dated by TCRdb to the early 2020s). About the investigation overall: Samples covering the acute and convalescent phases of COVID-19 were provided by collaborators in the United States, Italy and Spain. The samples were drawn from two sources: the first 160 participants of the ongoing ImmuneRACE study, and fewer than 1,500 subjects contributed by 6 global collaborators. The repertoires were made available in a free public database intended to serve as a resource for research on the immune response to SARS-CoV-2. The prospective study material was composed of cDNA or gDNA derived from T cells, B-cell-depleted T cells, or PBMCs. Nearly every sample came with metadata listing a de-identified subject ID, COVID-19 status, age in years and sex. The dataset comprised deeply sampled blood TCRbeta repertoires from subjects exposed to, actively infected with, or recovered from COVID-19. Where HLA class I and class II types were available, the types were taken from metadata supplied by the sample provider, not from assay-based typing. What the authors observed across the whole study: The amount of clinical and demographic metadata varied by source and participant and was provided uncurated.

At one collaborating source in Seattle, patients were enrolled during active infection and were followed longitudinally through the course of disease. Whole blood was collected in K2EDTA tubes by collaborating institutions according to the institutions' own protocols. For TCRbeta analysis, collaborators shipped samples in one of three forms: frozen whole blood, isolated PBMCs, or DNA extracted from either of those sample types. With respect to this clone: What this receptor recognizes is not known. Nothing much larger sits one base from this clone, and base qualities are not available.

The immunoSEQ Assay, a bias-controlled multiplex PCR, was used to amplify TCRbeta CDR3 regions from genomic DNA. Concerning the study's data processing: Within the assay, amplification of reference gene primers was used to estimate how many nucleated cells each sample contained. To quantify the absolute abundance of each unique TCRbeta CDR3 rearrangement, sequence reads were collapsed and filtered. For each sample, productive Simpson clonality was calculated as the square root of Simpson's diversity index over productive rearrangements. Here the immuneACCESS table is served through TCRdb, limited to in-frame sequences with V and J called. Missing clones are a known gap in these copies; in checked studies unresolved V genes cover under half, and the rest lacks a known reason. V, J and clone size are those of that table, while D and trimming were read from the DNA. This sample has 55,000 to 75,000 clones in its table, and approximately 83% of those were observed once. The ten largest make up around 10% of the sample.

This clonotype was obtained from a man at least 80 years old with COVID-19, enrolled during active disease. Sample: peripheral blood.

CDR3 sequence: CSVVKRGGLLAKNIQYF. The nucleotides are TGCAGCGTTGTCAAGCGGGGGGGTCTGCTCGCCAAAAACATTCAGTACTTC. The V and J segments used are TRBV29-1 and TRBJ2-4, with 10 bases aligning to TRBD2. From the cysteine up to the phenylalanine, the CDR3 has a length of 17 residues. Only the CDR3 DNA is retained, 51 bases long and in frame from the first base. V is pruned by 4 bases and J by 1 base, leaving 10 bases of the junction without a gene match. CDR1 SQVTM and CDR2 ANQGSEA were looked up in the germline V gene. Reference TRBV29-1 and TRBJ2-4 proteins supply the regions before and after the CDR3; the full variable domain is: SAVISQKPSRDICQRGTSLTIQCQVDSQVTMMFWYRQQPGQSLTLIATANQGSEATYESGFVIDKFPISRPNLTFSTLTVSNMSPEDSSIYLCSVVKRGGLLAKNIQYFGAGTRLSVL.